Presented here are 12 T cell receptor beta chains from one specimen sequenced in a study of T cells after posttransplantation cyclophosphamide. Here immunoSEQ multiplex PCR was the method, and the copy in TCRdb shows in-frame clones only, minus some. Among thousands of clones listed, approximately 98% were seen once. Sequencing used naive CD8+ T cells sorted from PBMCs. These TCRs come from a man in his fifties or sixties in good health, CMV-negative, and a related stem cell transplant donor.

This clone was counted once. The gene calls are TRBV14 and TRBJ2-3; the D gene is possibly TRBD1 (5 bases). CDR1 and CDR2 from the germline V gene are SGHDN and FVKESK. The CDR3 has 16 residues. V lost 4 bases and J lost 0, with 14 bases in between. The CDR3 protein is CASSRNRLTSTDTQYF. The DNA for the CDR3 is TGTGCCAGCAGCCGAAACAGGTTAACTAGCACAGATACGCAGTATTTT.

The rearrangement uses TRBV9 and TRBJ2-5; D perhaps matches TRBD1 (6 bases). The CDR3 consists of 16 residues. Trimming left V 3 bases short and J 2 bases short, with 17 bases between. In germline, CDR1 is SGDLS, CDR2 YYNGEE. The CDR3, as DNA: TGTGCCAGCAGCGAAGGGGGAATGGGGGTACAAGAGACCCAGTACTTC. This gives the protein CASSEGGMGVQETQYF.

This clone was observed once. This chain joins TRBV7-3 and TRBJ2-1; 11 nucleotides align to TRBD1. Germline V lookup: CDR1 SGHTA, CDR2 FQGTGA. With V trimmed by 5 bases and J by 7 bases, 7 bases remained unmatched. CDR3 length equals 15 residues. The CDR3 region has the DNA TGTGCCAGCAGCCCGGACAGGGGGCAGGGGAATGAGCAGTTCTTC. This gives the protein CASSPDRGQGNEQFF.

V is TRBV10-1 and J is TRBJ2-4; TRBD1 matches at 9 bases. This CDR3 is 17 amino acids long. The V gene end was trimmed by 2 bases and the J gene end by 1 base; junction bases not matched to a gene: 6. The germline CDR1 and CDR2 sequences are WNHNN and SYGVQD (reference sequence). This chain's CDR3 is CASSEENGTGAKNIQYF. DNA for the CDR3: TGCGCCAGCAGTGAGGAGAACGGGACAGGGGCCAAAAACATTCAGTACTTC.

CDR3 loop: CASSTRIDEQFF. In nucleotides, the CDR3 is TGTGCCAGCAGCACTAGAATCGATGAGCAGTTCTTC. The chain is built from TRBV2 and TRBJ2-1, with a tentative D call TRBD2 (5 bases). Per germline, CDR1 SNHLY and CDR2 FYNNEI. The CDR3 contains 12 residues. The V end lost 6 bases, the J end lost 8 bases, and 11 bases lay between the germline ends.

The chain links TRBV7-3 to TRBJ2-2; 10 bases match TRBD1. The CDR3 sequence is 18 residues long. V lost 2 bases and J lost 4; bases outside the gene matches: 10. The germline CDR1 and CDR2 sequences are SGHTA and FQGTGA. The chain's CDR3 is CASSLASGTGAATGELFF. DNA for the CDR3: TGTGCCAGCAGCTTAGCCTCCGGGACAGGGGCCGCCACCGGGGAGCTGTTTTTT.

J is TRBJ1-3 and V is TRBV27; a possible D gene is TRBD1 (6 bases). The CDR3 spans 14 residues. Germline V gene data show CDR1 as MNHEY and CDR2 as SMNVEV (reference sequence). The V and J ends lost 2 bases and 4 bases respectively, with 9 bases between them. CDR3 sequence (DNA): TGTGCCAGCAGTTTAAGCAGGGGAGGAAACACCATATATTTT. Protein: CASSLSRGGNTIYF.

The rearrangement joins TRBV7-9 to TRBJ2-1, with 10 bases lining up with TRBD2. The CDR3 is 16 amino acids. Germline V gene data show CDR1 as SEHNR and CDR2 as FQNEAQ (reference sequence). The V segment lost 3 bases and the J segment 0 bases; nucleotides outside the gene matches: 2. The CDR3 loop is CASSFASGSSYNEQFF. In DNA, the CDR3 is TGTGCCAGCAGCTTCGCTAGCGGGAGCTCCTACAATGAGCAGTTCTTC.

The chain links TRBV5-6 to TRBJ2-2; TRBD1 aligns across 7 bases. Germline values: CDR1 SGHDT, CDR2 YYEEEE. CDR3 length equals 17 residues. With 3 bases clipped from V and 1 base from J, the junction kept 9 bases outside the gene matches. The CDR3 region has the DNA TGTGCCAGCAGCTACTCGTGGACAGGATGGAACACCGGGGAGCTGTTTTTT. Translating gives CASSYSWTGWNTGELFF.

This clone occurred once. This chain connects TRBV5-6 to TRBJ2-1; 9 nucleotides agree with TRBD2. Germline CDR1 reads SGHDT; CDR2 reads YYEEEE. This CDR3 is built from 16 residues. Germline trimming cut 0 bases from V and 3 bases from J; bases unmatched to any gene: 4. The CDR3 DNA follows: TGTGCCAGCAGCTTGGTGCGGGAGGGCCTCTACAATGAGCAGTTCTTC. Protein product: CASSLVREGLYNEQFF.

This chain joins TRBV19 and TRBJ1-2; 9 positions match TRBD1. This CDR3 has 15 residues. Unmatched junction bases numbered 9, after V lost 5 bases and J lost 5 bases. The germline gives CDR1 LNHDA, CDR2 SQIVND (reference sequence). CDR3 protein: CASSPGQGFRYGYTF. As DNA, the CDR3 is TGTGCCAGTAGTCCCGGACAGGGGTTTCGGTATGGCTACACCTTC.

The chain employs TRBV5-6 and TRBJ2-1; 7 bases are shared with TRBD2. The CDR3 totals 15 residues. Germline V CDR1 and CDR2: SGHDT, YYEEEE. After removal of 0 bases from V and 5 bases from J, the junction contained 5 bases not matched to a gene. The CDR3: CASSLVSGVNNEQFF. CDR3 nucleotide sequence: TGTGCCAGCAGCTTGGTAAGCGGGGTAAACAATGAGCAGTTCTTC.